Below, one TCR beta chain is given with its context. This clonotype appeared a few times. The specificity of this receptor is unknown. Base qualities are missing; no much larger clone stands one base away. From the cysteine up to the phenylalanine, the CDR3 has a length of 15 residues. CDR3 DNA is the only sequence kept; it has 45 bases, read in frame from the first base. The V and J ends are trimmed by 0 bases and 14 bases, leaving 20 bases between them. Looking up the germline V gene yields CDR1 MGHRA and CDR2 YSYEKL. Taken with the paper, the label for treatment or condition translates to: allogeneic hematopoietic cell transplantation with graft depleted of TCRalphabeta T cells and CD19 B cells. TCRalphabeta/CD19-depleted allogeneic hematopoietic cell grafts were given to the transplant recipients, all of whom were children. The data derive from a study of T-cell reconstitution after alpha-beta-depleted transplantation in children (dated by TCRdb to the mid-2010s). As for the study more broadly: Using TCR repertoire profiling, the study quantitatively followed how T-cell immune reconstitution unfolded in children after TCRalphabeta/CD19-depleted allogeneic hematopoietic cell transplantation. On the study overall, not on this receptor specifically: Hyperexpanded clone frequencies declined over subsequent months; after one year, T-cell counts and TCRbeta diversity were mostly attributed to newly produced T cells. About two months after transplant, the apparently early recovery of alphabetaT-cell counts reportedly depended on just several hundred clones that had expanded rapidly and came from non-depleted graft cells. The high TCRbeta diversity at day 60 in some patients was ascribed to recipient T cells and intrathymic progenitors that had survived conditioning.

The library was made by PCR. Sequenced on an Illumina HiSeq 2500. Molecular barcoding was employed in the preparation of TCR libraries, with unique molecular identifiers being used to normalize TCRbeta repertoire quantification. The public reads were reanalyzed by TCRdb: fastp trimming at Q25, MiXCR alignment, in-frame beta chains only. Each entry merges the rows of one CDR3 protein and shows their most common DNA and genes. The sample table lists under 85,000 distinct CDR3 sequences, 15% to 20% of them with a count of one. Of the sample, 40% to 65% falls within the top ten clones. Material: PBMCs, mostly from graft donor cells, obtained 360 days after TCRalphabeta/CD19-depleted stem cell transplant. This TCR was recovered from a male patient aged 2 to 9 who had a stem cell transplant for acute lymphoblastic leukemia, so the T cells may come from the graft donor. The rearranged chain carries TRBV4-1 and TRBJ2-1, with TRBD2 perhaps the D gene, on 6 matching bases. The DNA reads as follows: TGCGCCAGCAGCCAAGAGGGTTTCGGGGGTAAGGGGAAGTTCTTC. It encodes CASSQEGFGGKGKFF.